Given below is one T cell receptor beta chain in context. What it binds is unknown. The sample is drawn from a study of OX40 agonist ivuxolimab in advanced cancers. Overall study: Averaging about 60 years in age, with a range of 23 to 79, the cohort was about 85% male.

Study outcomes and limitations: Individuals who were partial responders at 0.1-3.0 mg/kg had clonal expansion that ranked among the lowest.

Some clones are missing from TCRdb's copy, which holds only in-frame ones; the method was immunoSEQ multiplex PCR. The sample yields about 120,000 clones, over 85% seen once. This specimen consisted of CD4+ or CD8+ T cells sorted from blood, obtained in a trial of the OX40 agonist ivuxolimab. This receptor was obtained from an adult with an advanced solid tumor such as melanoma, head and neck, liver or kidney cancer.

The CDR3 DNA reads as TGTGCCAGCAGCTTTTATAGGGTCGCGAACACCGGGGAGCTGTTTTTT. Amino acids: CASSFYRVANTGELFF. This chain connects TRBV5-6 to TRBJ2-2, with D unclear. Germline V gene lookup returns CDR1 SGHDT and CDR2 YYEEEE. The V gene lost 2 bases and the J gene lost 0 bases, with 11 bases spanning the gap. CDR3 length: 16 amino acids.